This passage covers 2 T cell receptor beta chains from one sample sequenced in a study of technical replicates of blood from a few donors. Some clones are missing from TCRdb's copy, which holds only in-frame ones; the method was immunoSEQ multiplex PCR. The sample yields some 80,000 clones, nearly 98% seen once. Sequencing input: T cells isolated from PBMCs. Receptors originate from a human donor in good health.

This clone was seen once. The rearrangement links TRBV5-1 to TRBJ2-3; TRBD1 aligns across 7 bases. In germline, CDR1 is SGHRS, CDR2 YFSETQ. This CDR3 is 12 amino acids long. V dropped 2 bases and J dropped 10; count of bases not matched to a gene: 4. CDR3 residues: CASSFDRDAQYF. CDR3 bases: TGCGCCAGCAGCTTCGACAGGGATGCGCAGTATTTT.

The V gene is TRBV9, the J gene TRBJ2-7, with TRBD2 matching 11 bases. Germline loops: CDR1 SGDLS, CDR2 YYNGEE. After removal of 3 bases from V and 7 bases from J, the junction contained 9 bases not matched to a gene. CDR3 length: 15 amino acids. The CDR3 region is CASSETSGGGGEQYF. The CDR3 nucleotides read TGTGCCAGCAGCGAAACTAGCGGGGGAGGCGGGGAGCAGTACTTC.